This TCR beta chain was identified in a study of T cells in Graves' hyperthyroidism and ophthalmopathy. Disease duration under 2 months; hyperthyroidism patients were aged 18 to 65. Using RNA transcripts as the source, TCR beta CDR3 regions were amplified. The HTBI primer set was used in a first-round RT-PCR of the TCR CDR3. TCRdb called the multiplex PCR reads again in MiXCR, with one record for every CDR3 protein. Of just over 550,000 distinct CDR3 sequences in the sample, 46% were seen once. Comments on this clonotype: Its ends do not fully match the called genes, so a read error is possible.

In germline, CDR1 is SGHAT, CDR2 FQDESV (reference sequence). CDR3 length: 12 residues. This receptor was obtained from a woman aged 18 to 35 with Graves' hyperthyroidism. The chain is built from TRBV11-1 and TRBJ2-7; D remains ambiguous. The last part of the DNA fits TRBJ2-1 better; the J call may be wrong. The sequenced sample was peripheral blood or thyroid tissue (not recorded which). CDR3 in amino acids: CASSFSYDEQFF. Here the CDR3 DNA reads TGTGCCAGCAGCTTCTCCTACGATGAGCAGTTCTTC.